This is a list of T cell receptor beta chains from one sample in a study of blood T cell repertoires in COVID-19. Produced via immunoSEQ multiplex PCR; TCRdb's table is partial and in-frame only. The top ten clones hold 15% to 20% of a sample with 150,000 to 200,000 clones, around 77% of them seen once. The sample was peripheral blood. The origin of the receptors is a man in his sixties with active or convalescent COVID-19. Both conserved end residues are part of each CDR3. The D gene is left open where the match is weak. For some rows the clone size is stated as once, few or many, or as a class when expanded; others skip it.

cdr3_nt	cdr3_aa	j_call	v_call	clone_size	d_call
TGTGCCAGCAGCTTAGGACAGCCTGGAAACACCATATATTTT	CASSLGQPGNTIYF	TRBJ1-3	TRBV7-6	few	-
TGTGCCAGCAGCGAGGAAAGGGGCTCCTGGGAGTACTTC	CASSEERGSWEYF	TRBJ2-7	TRBV2	-	-
TGTGCCAGCAGTCGGGGGGGCGGGAATGGCTACACCTTC	CASSRGGGNGYTF	TRBJ1-2	TRBV27	-	-
TGTGCCAGCAGCCGACTACCGAGGTGCCCGGGGAATTCCCACAATGAGCAGTTCTTC	CASSRLPRCPGNSHNEQFF	TRBJ2-1	TRBV3-1/TRBV3-2	-	-
TGTGCCAGCAGCCCCGGGGGCCGGGAGGTCAAAAACATTCAGTACTTC	CASSPGGREVKNIQYF	TRBJ2-4	TRBV5-4	few	-
TGTGCCAGCAGTTTAAGGAGGGCCCCCGTCTCCTACAATGAGCAGTTCTTC	CASSLRRAPVSYNEQFF	TRBJ2-1	TRBV27	-	-
TGTGCCAGCAGTGAAGCGCTGGGACAGGGGAGGGAAAAACTGTTTTTT	CASSEALGQGREKLFF	TRBJ1-4	TRBV2	-	TRBD1
TGTGCCAGCAGTTACGGATCTAGCGGGAGAGGAGGTCTAGATACGCAGTATTTT	CASSYGSSGRGGLDTQYF	TRBJ2-3	TRBV6-2/TRBV6-3	-	TRBD2
TGTGCCATCGCGTATACGCAGTATTTT	CAIAYTQYF	TRBJ2-3	TRBV24-1	-	-
TGTGCCAGCAGCCGGACTATTCAAGAGACCCAGTACTTC	CASSRTIQETQYF	TRBJ2-5	TRBV6-5	-	-
TGTGCCAGCAGCGTAGCTGAGGCCGGGGAGCTGTTTTTT	CASSVAEAGELFF	TRBJ2-2	TRBV9	-	-
TGTGCCAGCAGCCTAGCGGGCCTTAGCAATCAGCCCCAGCATTTT	CASSLAGLSNQPQHF	TRBJ1-5	TRBV4-2	-	-
TGTGCCAGCAGCCAAGGGACAGATATCCAGCCCCAGCATTTT	CASSQGTDIQPQHF	TRBJ1-5	TRBV3-1/TRBV3-2	once	-
TGTGCCAGCAGCTTGCCTGGACAGTATGGCTACACCTTC	CASSLPGQYGYTF	TRBJ1-2	TRBV5-6	-	-
TGTGCCAGCAGCCCCACCCGCGCTCAAGAGACCCAGTACTTC	CASSPTRAQETQYF	TRBJ2-5	TRBV7-2	-	-
TGTGCCAGCCTACTTCCGGGGACCGGGACTAGCATTAATGAGCAGTTCTTC	CASLLPGTGTSINEQFF	TRBJ2-1	TRBV28	-	TRBD2
TGCGCCAGCAGCCCATGGACAGGGACCGGGGAGCTGTTTTTT	CASSPWTGTGELFF	TRBJ2-2	TRBV5-1	-	TRBD1
TGTGCCAGCAGCTCGGGAGGACAAACGAACACTGAAGCTTTCTTT	CASSSGGQTNTEAFF	TRBJ1-1	TRBV5-4	-	-
TGTGCCAGTACCTTAAGTCAGGGTCCCGACTACAATGAGCAGTTCTTC	CASTLSQGPDYNEQFF	TRBJ2-1	TRBV19	-	-
TGTGCCAGCAGCCGGGGACTAGCGGGAGCTATTGAGACCCAGTACTTC	CASSRGLAGAIETQYF	TRBJ2-5	TRBV3-1/TRBV3-2	-	TRBD2
TGTGCCAGCAGCCAACACAGCGGGAAGGAGACCCAGTACTTC	CASSQHSGKETQYF	TRBJ2-5	TRBV4-2	-	TRBD2
TGTGCCAGCAGTTTTAGCGGAAATAGAGGCTACACCTTC	CASSFSGNRGYTF	TRBJ1-2	TRBV12-3/TRBV12-4	-	-
TGTGCCAGCAGCTTGCGGACAGGGGCACCTGGGGCCAACGTCCTGACTTTC	CASSLRTGAPGANVLTF	TRBJ2-6	TRBV7-8	-	TRBD1
TGTGCCAGCAGACAGGGTTCGTATGGCTACACCTTC	CASRQGSYGYTF	TRBJ1-2	TRBV6-5	-	-
TGTGCCAGCAGCCCGCGGGCCCTCACAGATACGCAGTATTTT	CASSPRALTDTQYF	TRBJ2-3	TRBV7-3	-	-
TGTGCCAGCAGCGGACAGGGAATAACAGATACGCAGTATTTT	CASSGQGITDTQYF	TRBJ2-3	TRBV9	-	TRBD1
TGTGCCAGCAGCCTGGTGGGACAGTATTATGGCTACACCTTC	CASSLVGQYYGYTF	TRBJ1-2	TRBV5-4	-	TRBD1
TGCGCCAGCAGCCAGCAGGTAGACTACGAGCAGTACTTC	CASSQQVDYEQYF	TRBJ2-7	TRBV4-3	-	-
TGTGCCAGCAGCCTGAGACTAGTCAGCACAGATACGCAGTATTTT	CASSLRLVSTDTQYF	TRBJ2-3	TRBV13	once	-
TGTGCCAGCAGTTCTAGCTATGGCTACACCTTC	CASSSSYGYTF	TRBJ1-2	TRBV12-3/TRBV12-4	-	-
TGTGCCATCAGCTTCGGCAGGGGCTACCAAGAGACCCAGTACTTC	CAISFGRGYQETQYF	TRBJ2-5	TRBV10-3	-	-
TGTGCCAGTAGGAGGGCGGGAGGGCCCGGGGAGCTGTTTTTT	CASRRAGGPGELFF	TRBJ2-2	TRBV19	-	TRBD2
TGTGCCATCAGTGAGGTGGGGCAGTATTCTAGCACAGATACGCAGTATTTT	CAISEVGQYSSTDTQYF	TRBJ2-3	TRBV10-3	-	-
TGTGCCAGCTCACCAGGAGGGGCTGCAGATACGCAGTATTTT	CASSPGGAADTQYF	TRBJ2-3	TRBV18	-	-
TGTGCCAGCAGCCTCGACAGTTCGAACACCGGGGAGCTGTTTTTT	CASSLDSSNTGELFF	TRBJ2-2	TRBV11-3	once	-
TGCAGCGTCCACAGGGACACTGAAGCTTTCTTT	CSVHRDTEAFF	TRBJ1-1	TRBV29-1	few	-
TGTGCCAGTAGGGGGACAGGGGGCGCCTCACCCCTCCACTTT	CASRGTGGASPLHF	TRBJ1-6	TRBV19	-	TRBD1
TGCAGCGTTGTTGGGCTCCAAGAGACCCAGTACTTC	CSVVGLQETQYF	TRBJ2-5	TRBV29-1	-	-
TGTGCCAGCAGCAAAGCGCGAGGCCGGAATCAGCCCCAGCATTTT	CASSKARGRNQPQHF	TRBJ1-5	TRBV21-1	medium-sized	-
TGTGCCAGCAGGAGGGAAGGGCGGGACGGCTACACCTTC	CASRREGRDGYTF	TRBJ1-2	TRBV2	few	-
TGCGCCAGCAGCCAATCGACAGACCTACGAGGGCAGTACTTC	CASSQSTDLRGQYF	TRBJ2-7	TRBV4-1	-	-